The rows below give T cell receptor beta chains drawn from one sample of a study of control samples from healthy donors and cancer patients. Only in-frame clones appear in the TCRdb table, and some are missing; sequencing was by immunoSEQ multiplex PCR. The sample lists approximately 180,000 clones; roughly 94% were seen once. Sequencing used blood. These receptors originate from a woman between 18 and 30 years old in good health. Each CDR3 is given with its conserved first and last residue. D genes are given only for firm matches. Size tells how often a clone was seen (once, few, many) or the class of an expanded clone, and some rows leave it out.

V gene,D gene,J gene,clone size,CDR3 DNA,CDR3 protein
TRBV28,NA,TRBJ1-2,NA,TGTGCCAGCAGTTTCGGGGTCTATGGCTACACCTTC,CASSFGVYGYTF
TRBV11-1,NA,TRBJ2-1,NA,TGTGCCAGCAGCTCCGACAAGGTGAGGCAGTTCTTC,CASSSDKVRQFF
TRBV3-1/TRBV3-2,NA,TRBJ2-6,NA,TGTGCCAGCAGCCACCTCCAGGGAAGGTCCCCCTCTGGGGCCAACGTCCTGACTTTC,CASSHLQGRSPSGANVLTF
TRBV10-3,TRBD1,TRBJ1-2,NA,TGTGCCATCAGTGAGTCCCGCGGGACAGATGGCTACACCTTC,CAISESRGTDGYTF
TRBV28,NA,TRBJ2-3,NA,TGTGCCAGCAGTCCAGGGAGCGGCGCTACGCAGTATTTT,CASSPGSGATQYF
TRBV3-1/TRBV3-2,NA,TRBJ2-3,NA,TGTGCCAGCAGTATTCTCGTCACAGATACGCAGTATTTT,CASSILVTDTQYF
TRBV28,NA,TRBJ2-7,NA,TGTGCCAGCAGTCGAATTCAGGGGCGGGGCGAGCAGTACTTC,CASSRIQGRGEQYF
TRBV5-1,NA,TRBJ2-3,once,TGCGCCAGCGGCCTTATAGGGTCAGAGGATACGCAGTATTTT,CASGLIGSEDTQYF
TRBV18,NA,TRBJ1-1,NA,TGTGCCAGCTCACCCCCGGACAGTATTGCCTTCATGAACACTGAAGCTTTCTTT,CASSPPDSIAFMNTEAFF
TRBV6-1,TRBD1,TRBJ1-4,NA,TGTGCCAGCAGTGAGGGGACAGCAACTAATGAAAAACTGTTTTTT,CASSEGTATNEKLFF
TRBV6-5,NA,TRBJ2-3,NA,TGTGCCAGCACAGGAGGCACAGATACGCAGTATTTT,CASTGGTDTQYF